This T cell receptor beta chain came from a study of control samples from healthy donors and cancer patients. This CDR3 region has 15 residues. V was clipped by 4 bases and J by 5 bases; unmatched bases: 5. Germline values: CDR1 MNHNY, CDR2 SVGAGI (reference sequence). Generated by immunoSEQ multiplex PCR, the TCRdb table keeps only in-frame clones and is missing some. Of some 200,000 clones listed, 90% to 95% were seen once; the top ten hold approximately 1.5%. The count of this clone is one. The sequence was obtained from a man aged 50-59 years in good health. The sequenced sample was blood. The chain links TRBV6-6 to TRBJ2-1; 10 bases align to TRBD1. CDR3 DNA sequence: TGTGCCAGCAGTTGGGGGACAGGGGTACACAATGAGCAGTTCTTC. Protein: CASSWGTGVHNEQFF.